This T cell receptor (beta chain) stems from a study of patients and donors after allogeneic stem cell transplantation. Unmatched junction bases numbered 10, after V lost 0 bases and J lost 1 base. Germline V gene lookup returns CDR1 SGHRS and CDR2 YFSETQ. The CDR3 runs 19 residues. TCRdb re-called the RT-PCR reads with MiXCR, one entry per CDR3 protein. The sample consists of over 200,000 distinct CDR3 sequences, over 30% of them appearing once. The sequence was collected from a human donor who was either an allogeneic HSCT recipient or a stem cell or donor lymphocyte infusion donor (not recorded which). It is not recorded whose cells these are; they may come from a transplant donor. This sequence joins TRBV5-1 and TRBJ2-3, with 11 bases lining up with TRBD2. Sequencing used blood, either unsorted or a sorted T cell fraction (not recorded which). CDR3: CASSLDASGGNPGTDTQYF. CDR3 nucleotides: TGCGCCAGCAGCTTGGATGCTAGCGGGGGGAATCCAGGCACAGATACGCAGTATTTT. The variable domain in full, with the rest retrieved from reference TRBV5-1 and TRBJ2-3, is KAGVTQTPRYLIKTRGQQVTLSCSPISGHRSVSWYQQTPGQGLQFLFEYFSETQRNKGNFPGRFSGRQFSNSRSEMNVSTLELGDSALYLCASSLDASGGNPGTDTQYFGPGTRLTVL.